The 9 T cell receptor beta chains given below trace back to one sample, sequenced in a study of T cells in Graves' hyperthyroidism and ophthalmopathy. RNA transcripts yielded amplified TCR beta CDR3 regions. The study used the HTBI primer set for a first-round RT-PCR of the TCR CDR3. TCRdb reanalysed the multiplex PCR reads using MiXCR and keeps one entry per CDR3 protein. The repertoire has 400,000 to 600,000 distinct CDR3 sequences, about 16% of them found once; the top ten carry 29%. The specimen was blood. These receptors were obtained from a woman in her 30s with Graves' ophthalmopathy.

This chain links TRBV30 with TRBJ2-3; no firm D call. The CDR3 runs to 12 residues. V was cut by 1 base and J by 6 bases, with 8 bases left in between. Germline CDR1 GTSNPN, CDR2 SVGIG (reference sequence). For the CDR3, the DNA is TGTGCCTGGAGTGACGTAAGGGATACGCAGTATTTT. Translation gives CAWSDVRDTQYF.

This clonotype was counted ten times or more. The chain joins TRBV18 to TRBJ1-1; D is unclear. The CDR3 consists of 15 residues. V lost 3 bases and J 1 base, leaving 12 bases between the germline ends. Per the germline V gene, CDR1 is KGHSH and CDR2 is LQKENI. CDR3 amino acids: CASSPPWGENTEAFF. CDR3 DNA: TGTGCCAGCTCACCGCCGTGGGGTGAGAACACTGAAGCTTTCTTT.

V and J are TRBV19 and TRBJ1-5; D may be TRBD1 (6 bases). The ends were cut back, 5 bases at V and 3 bases at J, with 17 bases in the middle. Looked up from germline, CDR1 is LNHDA and CDR2 is SQIVND (reference sequence). The CDR3 runs to 16 residues. The CDR3 region has the DNA TGTGCCAGTAGTGTAGGAACCCAGGGGCTCAATCAGCCCCAGCATTTT. Translating it yields CASSVGTQGLNQPQHF.

This clonotype was recorded many times. The CDR3 protein is CASSLFLRASGMRGTGELFF. Written as DNA, the CDR3 is TGTGCCAGCAGTTTATTTCTTAGGGCTAGCGGGATGAGGGGCACCGGGGAGCTGTTTTTT. This chain uses TRBV28 with TRBJ2-2; 9 bases fit TRBD2. Germline V CDR1 and CDR2: MDHEN, SYDVKM. The trim removed 1 base at V and 4 bases at J, leaving 16 bases unmatched. The CDR3 covers 20 residues.

The gene calls are TRBV28 and TRBJ2-6; D is perhaps TRBD2 (6 bases). CDR1 MDHEN and CDR2 SYDVKM come from the germline V gene. Deletions cut 7 bases from V and 0 bases from J, with 19 bases between. The CDR3 runs to 18 residues. The chain's CDR3 is CASTYPPGLRSGANVLTF. CDR3 DNA: TGTGCCAGCACCTACCCACCGGGACTTCGCTCTGGGGCCAACGTCCTGACTTTC.

The sample holds many counts of this clonotype. The chain employs TRBV7-9 and TRBJ1-5; tentatively, D is TRBD1 (5 bases). V lost 1 base, J lost 7 bases, and 17 bases lay in between. The germline CDR1 and CDR2 sequences are SEHNR and FQNEAQ (reference sequence). The CDR3 is 16 amino acids. CDR3: CASSLVAGRNGQPQHF. The CDR3 DNA follows: TGTGCCAGCAGCTTAGTCGCAGGGAGGAATGGGCAGCCCCAGCATTTT.

The table lists this clonotype with a few counts. Possible read error: a much larger clone is one base away. The CDR3 sequence is CASRPGTENTEAFF. DNA for the CDR3: TGTGCCAGCAGACCCGGGACAGAGAACACTGAAGCTTTCTTT. This chain links TRBV6-5 with TRBJ1-1; the match to TRBD1 covers 7 bases. Germline CDR1 MNHEY, CDR2 SVGAGI. The CDR3 runs 14 residues. The V and J ends lost 6 bases and 1 base, in that order; junction bases with no gene match: 5.

The gene calls are TRBV14 and TRBJ2-1; the match to TRBD2 covers 8 bases. Per germline, CDR1 SGHDN and CDR2 FVKESK. This CDR3 is 15 amino acids long. V was pared by 2 bases and J by 8 bases, with 8 bases of the junction left unmatched. CDR3 sequence (DNA): TGTGCCAGCAGCCAAATAGCGGGAACCGGAGATGAGCAGTTCTTC. It codes for CASSQIAGTGDEQFF.

Comments on this clonotype: One junction end disagrees with the germline gene, perhaps due to a read error. V and J are TRBV30 and TRBJ1-2; 8 bases match TRBD1. This CDR3 is 15 amino acids long. In germline, CDR1 is GTSNPN, CDR2 SVGIG (reference sequence). This chain's CDR3 is CAWTPDRGVGYDYTF. In DNA form, the CDR3 reads TGTGCCTGGACCCCTGACAGGGGTGTTGGCTATGACTACACCTTC.